Below, one T cell receptor beta chain is given with its context. Its antigen remains unidentified. This sample stems from a study of lymphopenia after photon versus proton radiotherapy. General study results and limits: Photon-treated patients lost naive T cells and TCR diversity; proton-treated stayed stable. In patients who died, overall survival fell as post-nadir TCR diversity dropped more. Authors raise, but do not show, better survival with proton therapy. After lymphocyte nadir, photon-treated repertoires showed oligoclonal expansion, especially CD8+ Temra.

Profiled with immunoSEQ multiplex PCR; TCRdb holds only in-frame clones, not every one. Counted here are around 160,000 clones, more than 85% occurring once; the ten biggest clones make up 4% to 5%. Material: peripheral blood, obtained from a patient treated with photon-based radiotherapy. This receptor was identified in a man between 45 and 60 years old with gastric cancer.

As DNA, the CDR3 is TGCAGCGTTGTTGGTCGGAACACAGATACGCAGTATTTT. Its protein product is CSVVGRNTDTQYF. This rearrangement joins TRBV29-1 to TRBJ2-3; D gene ambiguous. CDR3 length equals 13 residues. Germline V lookup: CDR1 SQVTM, CDR2 ANQGSEA. The V end was cut by 4 bases, the J end by 2 bases, with 10 bases between.